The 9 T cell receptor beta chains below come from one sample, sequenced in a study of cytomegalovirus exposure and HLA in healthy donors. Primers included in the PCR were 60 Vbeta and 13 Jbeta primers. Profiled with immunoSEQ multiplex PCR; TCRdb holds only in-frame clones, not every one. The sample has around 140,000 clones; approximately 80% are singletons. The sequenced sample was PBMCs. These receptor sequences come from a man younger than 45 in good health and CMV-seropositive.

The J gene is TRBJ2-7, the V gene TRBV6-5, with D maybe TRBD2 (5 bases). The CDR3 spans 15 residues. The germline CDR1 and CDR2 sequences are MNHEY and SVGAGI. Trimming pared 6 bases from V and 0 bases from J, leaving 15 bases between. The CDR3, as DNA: TGTGCCAGCAGGGCACTGGACTTGAGCTCCTACGAGCAGTACTTC. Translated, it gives CASRALDLSSYEQYF.

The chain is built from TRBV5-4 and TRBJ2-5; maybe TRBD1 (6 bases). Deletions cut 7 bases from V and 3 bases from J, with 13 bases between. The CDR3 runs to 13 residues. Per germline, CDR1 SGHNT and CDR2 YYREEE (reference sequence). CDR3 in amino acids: CASGQGSEETQYF. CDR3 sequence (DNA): TGTGCCAGCGGTCAGGGGAGCGAAGAGACCCAGTACTTC.

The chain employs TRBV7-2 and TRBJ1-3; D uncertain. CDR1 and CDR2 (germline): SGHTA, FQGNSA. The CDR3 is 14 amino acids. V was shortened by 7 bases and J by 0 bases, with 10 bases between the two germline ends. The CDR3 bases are TGTGCCAGCATTTCGAGTGGCTCTGGAAACACCATATATTTT. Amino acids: CASISSGSGNTIYF. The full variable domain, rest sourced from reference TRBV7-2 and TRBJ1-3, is GAGVSQSPSNKVTEKGKDVELRCDPISGHTALYWYRQSLGQGLEFLIYFQGNSAPDKSGLPSDRFSAERTGGSVSTLTIQRTQQEDSAVYLCASISSGSGNTIYFGEGSWLTVV.

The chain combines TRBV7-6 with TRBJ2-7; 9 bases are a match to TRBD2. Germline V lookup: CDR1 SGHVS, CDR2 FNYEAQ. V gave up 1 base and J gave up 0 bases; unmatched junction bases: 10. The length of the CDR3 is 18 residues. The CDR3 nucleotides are TGTGCCAGCAGCTTAGATCGGACTAGCGTACAAAGCTCCTACGAGCAGTACTTC. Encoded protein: CASSLDRTSVQSSYEQYF.

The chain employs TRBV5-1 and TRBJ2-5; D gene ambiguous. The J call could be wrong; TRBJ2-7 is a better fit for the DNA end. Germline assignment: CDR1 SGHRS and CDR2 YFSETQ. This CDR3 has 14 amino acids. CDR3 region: CASSLVVQPYEQYF. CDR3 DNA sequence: TGCGCCAGCAGCTTGGTGGTACAGCCCTACGAGCAGTACTTC.

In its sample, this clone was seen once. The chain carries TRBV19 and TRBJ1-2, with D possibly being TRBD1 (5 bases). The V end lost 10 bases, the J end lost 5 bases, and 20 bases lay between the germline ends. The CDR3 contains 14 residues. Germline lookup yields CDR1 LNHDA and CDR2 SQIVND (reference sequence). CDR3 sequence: CATVRSGRPYGYTF. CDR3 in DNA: TGTGCCACCGTACGGTCAGGGCGACCTTATGGCTACACCTTC.

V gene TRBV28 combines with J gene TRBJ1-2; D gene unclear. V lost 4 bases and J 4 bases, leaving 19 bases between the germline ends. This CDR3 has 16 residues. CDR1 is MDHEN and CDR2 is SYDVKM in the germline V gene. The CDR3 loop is CASSSTTQQYLYGYTF. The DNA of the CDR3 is TGTGCCAGCAGTTCAACCACGCAACAGTACCTCTATGGCTACACCTTC.

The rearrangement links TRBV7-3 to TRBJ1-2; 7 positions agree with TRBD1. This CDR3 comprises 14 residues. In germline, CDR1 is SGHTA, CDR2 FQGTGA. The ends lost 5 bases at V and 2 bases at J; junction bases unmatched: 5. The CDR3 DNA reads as TGTGCCAGCAGCCCGGAGGGACAGAACTATGGCTACACCTTC. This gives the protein CASSPEGQNYGYTF.

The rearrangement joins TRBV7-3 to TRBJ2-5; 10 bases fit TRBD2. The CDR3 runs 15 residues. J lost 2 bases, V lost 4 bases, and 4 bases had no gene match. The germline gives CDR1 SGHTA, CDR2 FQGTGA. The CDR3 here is CASSSSTSGQETQYF. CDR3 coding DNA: TGTGCCAGCAGCTCTTCGACTAGCGGGCAAGAGACCCAGTACTTC.